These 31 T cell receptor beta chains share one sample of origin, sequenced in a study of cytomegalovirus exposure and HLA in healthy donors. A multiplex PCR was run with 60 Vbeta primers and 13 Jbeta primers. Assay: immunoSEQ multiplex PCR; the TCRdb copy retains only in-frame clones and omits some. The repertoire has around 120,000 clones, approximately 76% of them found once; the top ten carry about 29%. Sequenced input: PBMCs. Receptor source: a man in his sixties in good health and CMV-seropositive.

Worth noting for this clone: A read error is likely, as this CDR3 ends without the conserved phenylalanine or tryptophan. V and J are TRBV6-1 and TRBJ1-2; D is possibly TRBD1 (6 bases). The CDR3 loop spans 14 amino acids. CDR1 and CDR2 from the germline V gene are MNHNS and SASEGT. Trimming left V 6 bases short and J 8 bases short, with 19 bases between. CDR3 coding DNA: TGTGCCAGCAGGGGGGCGAGGGGGGGAGGAGGCTACACCCTC. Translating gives CASRGARGGGGYTL.

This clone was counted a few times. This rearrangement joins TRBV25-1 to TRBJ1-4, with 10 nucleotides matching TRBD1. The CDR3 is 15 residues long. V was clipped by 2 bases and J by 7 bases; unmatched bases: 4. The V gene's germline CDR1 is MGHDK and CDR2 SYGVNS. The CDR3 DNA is TGTGCCAGCAGTGAAGGGACAGGGGTGATTGAAAAACTGTTTTTT. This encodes CASSEGTGVIEKLFF.

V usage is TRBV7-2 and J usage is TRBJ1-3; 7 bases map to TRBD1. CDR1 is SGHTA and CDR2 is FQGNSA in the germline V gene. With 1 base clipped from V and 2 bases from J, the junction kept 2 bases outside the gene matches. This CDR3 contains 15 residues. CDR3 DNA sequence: TGTGCCAGCAGCTTAGATAGGGGGCCTGGAAACACCATATATTTT. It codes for CASSLDRGPGNTIYF.

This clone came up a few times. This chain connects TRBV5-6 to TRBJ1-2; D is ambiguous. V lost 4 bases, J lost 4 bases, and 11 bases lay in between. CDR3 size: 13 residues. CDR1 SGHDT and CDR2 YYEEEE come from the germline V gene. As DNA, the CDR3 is TGTGCCAGCAGCCCCGACGGAGCCTATGGCTACACCTTC. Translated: CASSPDGAYGYTF.

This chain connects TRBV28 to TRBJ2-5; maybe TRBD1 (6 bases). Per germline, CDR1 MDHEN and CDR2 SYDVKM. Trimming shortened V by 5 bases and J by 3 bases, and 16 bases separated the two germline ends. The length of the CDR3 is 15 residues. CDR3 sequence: CASSRPGHSKETQYF. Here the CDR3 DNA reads TGTGCCAGCAGTCGGCCGGGACACTCAAAAGAGACCCAGTACTTC.

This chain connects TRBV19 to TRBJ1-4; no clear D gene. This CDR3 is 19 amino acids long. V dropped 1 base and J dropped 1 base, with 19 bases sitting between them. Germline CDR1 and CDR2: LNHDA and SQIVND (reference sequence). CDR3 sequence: CASSIVGLLGVGTNEKLFF. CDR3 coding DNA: TGTGCCAGTAGTATAGTAGGGCTACTAGGAGTCGGAACTAATGAAAAACTGTTTTTT.

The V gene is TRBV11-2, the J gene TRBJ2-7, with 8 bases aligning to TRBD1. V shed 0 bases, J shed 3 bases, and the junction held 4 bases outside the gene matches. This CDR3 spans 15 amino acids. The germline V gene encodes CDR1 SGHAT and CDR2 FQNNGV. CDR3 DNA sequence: TGTGCCAGCAGCTTAGAGCGGACAGGGAGCTACGAGCAGTACTTC. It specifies CASSLERTGSYEQYF.

The CDR3 loop is CASGPGTGGYGYTF. CDR3 coding DNA: TGTGCTAGTGGCCCCGGGACAGGAGGCTATGGCTACACCTTC. This chain uses TRBV12-5 with TRBJ1-2, with TRBD1 matching over 8 bases. Germline V lookup: CDR1 LGHNT, CDR2 FRNRAP. V was pared by 6 bases and J by 4 bases, with 7 bases of the junction left unmatched. This CDR3 comprises 14 residues. The full variable domain, in which reference TRBV12-5 and TRBJ1-2 provide the parts outside the CDR3, is DARVTQTPRHKVTEMGQEVTMRCQPILGHNTVFWYRQTMMQGLELLAYFRNRAPLDDSGMPKDRFSAEMPDATLATLKIQPSEPRDSAVYFCASGPGTGGYGYTFGSGTRLTVV.

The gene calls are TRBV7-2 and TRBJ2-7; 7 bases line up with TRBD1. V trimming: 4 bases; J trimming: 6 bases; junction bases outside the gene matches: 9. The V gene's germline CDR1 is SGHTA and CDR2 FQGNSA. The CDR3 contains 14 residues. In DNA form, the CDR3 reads TGTGCCAGCAGCTGGGACAGTGATAGTGTCGAGCAGTACTTC. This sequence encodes CASSWDSDSVEQYF.

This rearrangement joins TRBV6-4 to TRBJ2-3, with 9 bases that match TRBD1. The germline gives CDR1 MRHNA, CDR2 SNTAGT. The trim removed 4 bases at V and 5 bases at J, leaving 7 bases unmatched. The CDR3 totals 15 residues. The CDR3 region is CASSAQGQGVDTQYF. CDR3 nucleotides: TGTGCCAGCAGTGCCCAGGGACAGGGCGTAGATACGCAGTATTTT.

CDR3 amino acids: CASSLDGTGFGYTF. CDR3 coding DNA: TGTGCCAGCAGCTTAGATGGGACAGGGTTTGGCTACACCTTC. This chain connects TRBV7-9 to TRBJ1-2; 9 nucleotides agree with TRBD1. The CDR3 spans 14 residues. The V and J ends lost 1 base and 7 bases, in that order; junction bases with no gene match: 4. Germline CDR1 is SEHNR and CDR2 is FQNEAQ (reference sequence).

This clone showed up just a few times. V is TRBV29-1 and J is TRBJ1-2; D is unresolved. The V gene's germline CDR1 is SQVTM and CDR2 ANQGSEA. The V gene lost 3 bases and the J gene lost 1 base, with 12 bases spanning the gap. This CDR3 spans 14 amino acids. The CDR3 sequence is CSVDEQDFNYGYTF. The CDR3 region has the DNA TGCAGCGTTGACGAGCAGGACTTTAACTATGGCTACACCTTC.

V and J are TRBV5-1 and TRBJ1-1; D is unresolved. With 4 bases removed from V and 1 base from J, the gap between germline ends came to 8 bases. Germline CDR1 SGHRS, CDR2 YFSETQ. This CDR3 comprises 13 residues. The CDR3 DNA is TGCGCCAGCAGCCTTACAAGGAACACTGAAGCTTTCTTT. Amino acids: CASSLTRNTEAFF.

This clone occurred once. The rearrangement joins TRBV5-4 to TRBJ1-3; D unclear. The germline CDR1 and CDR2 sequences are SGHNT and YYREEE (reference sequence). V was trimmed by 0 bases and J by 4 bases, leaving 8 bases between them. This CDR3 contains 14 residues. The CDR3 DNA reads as TGTGCCAGCAGCTTGGGGACTCCAGGAAACACCATATATTTT. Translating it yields CASSLGTPGNTIYF.

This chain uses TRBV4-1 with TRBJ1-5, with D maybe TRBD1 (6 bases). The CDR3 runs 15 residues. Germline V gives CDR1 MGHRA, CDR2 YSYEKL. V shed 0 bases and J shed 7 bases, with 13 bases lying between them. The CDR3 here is CASSQEQGPLQPQHF. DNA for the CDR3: TGCGCCAGCAGCCAAGAGCAGGGGCCCTTACAGCCCCAGCATTTT.

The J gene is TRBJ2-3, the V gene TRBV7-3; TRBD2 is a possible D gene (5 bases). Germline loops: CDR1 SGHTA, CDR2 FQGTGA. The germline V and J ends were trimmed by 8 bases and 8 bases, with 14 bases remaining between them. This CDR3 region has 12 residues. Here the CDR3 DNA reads TGTGCCAGCGGGCGGAGTCGGGGTACGCAGTATTTT. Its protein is CASGRSRGTQYF.

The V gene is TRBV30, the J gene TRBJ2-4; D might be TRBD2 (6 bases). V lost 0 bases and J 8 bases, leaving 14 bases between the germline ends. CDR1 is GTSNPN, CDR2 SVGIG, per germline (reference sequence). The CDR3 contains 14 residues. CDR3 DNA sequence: TGTGCCTGGAGTGTACGGGGGTTGGCGTACATTCAGTACTTC. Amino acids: CAWSVRGLAYIQYF.

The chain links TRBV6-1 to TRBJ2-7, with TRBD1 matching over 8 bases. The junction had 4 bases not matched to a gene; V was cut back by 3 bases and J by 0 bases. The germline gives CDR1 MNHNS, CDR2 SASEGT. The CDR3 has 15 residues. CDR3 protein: CASSDQQGVSYEQYF. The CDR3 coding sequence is TGTGCCAGCAGTGACCAACAGGGGGTCTCCTACGAGCAGTACTTC.

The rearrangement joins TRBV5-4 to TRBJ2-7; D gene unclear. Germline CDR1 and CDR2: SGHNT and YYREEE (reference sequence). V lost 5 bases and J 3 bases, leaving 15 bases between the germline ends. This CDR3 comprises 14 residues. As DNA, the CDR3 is TGTGCCAGCAGAACATCCCCGATCCTCTACGAGCAGTACTTC. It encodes CASRTSPILYEQYF.

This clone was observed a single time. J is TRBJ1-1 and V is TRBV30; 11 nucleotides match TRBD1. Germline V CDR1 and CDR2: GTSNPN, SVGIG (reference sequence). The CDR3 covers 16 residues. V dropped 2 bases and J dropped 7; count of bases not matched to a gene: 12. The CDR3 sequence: CAWSRPGTGGEREAFF. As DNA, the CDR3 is TGTGCCTGGAGTCGTCCCGGGACAGGGGGGGAGCGTGAAGCTTTCTTT.

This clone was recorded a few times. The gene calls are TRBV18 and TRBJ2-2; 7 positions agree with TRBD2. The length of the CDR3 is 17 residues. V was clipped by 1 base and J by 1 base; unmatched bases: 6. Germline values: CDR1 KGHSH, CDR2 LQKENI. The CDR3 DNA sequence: TGTGCCAGCTCACCACGAGGGTCTAGCGGGAACACCGGGGAGCTGTTTTTT. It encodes CASSPRGSSGNTGELFF. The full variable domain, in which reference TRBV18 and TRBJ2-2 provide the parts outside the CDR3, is NAGVMQNPRHLVRRRGQEARLRCSPMKGHSHVYWYRQLPEEGLKFMVYLQKENIIDESGMPKERFSAEFPKEGPSILRIQQVVRGDSAAYFCASSPRGSSGNTGELFFGEGSRLTVL.

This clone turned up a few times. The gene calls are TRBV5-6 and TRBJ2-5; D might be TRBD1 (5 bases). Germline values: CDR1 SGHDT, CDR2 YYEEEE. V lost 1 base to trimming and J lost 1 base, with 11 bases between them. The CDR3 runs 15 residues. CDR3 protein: CASSLLLQGQETQYF. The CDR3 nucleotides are TGTGCCAGCAGCTTGCTATTGCAGGGCCAAGAGACCCAGTACTTC.

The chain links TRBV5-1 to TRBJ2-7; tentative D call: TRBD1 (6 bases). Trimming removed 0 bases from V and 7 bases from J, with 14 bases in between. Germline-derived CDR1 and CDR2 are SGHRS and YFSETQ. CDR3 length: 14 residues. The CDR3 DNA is TGCGCCAGCAGCTTGGTAGGCAGGGGAGATGAGCAGTACTTC. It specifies CASSLVGRGDEQYF. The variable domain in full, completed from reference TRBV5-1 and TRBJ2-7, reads KAGVTQTPRYLIKTRGQQVTLSCSPISGHRSVSWYQQTPGQGLQFLFEYFSETQRNKGNFPGRFSGRQFSNSRSEMNVSTLELGDSALYLCASSLVGRGDEQYFGPGTRLTVT.

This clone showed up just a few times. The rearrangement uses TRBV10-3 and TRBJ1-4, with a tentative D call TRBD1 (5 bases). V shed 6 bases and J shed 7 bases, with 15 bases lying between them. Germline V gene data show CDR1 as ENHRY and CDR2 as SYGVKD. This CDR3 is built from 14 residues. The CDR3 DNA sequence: TGTGCCATCAGCACCCAAGCAGGGCCTGAAAAACTGTTTTTT. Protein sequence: CAISTQAGPEKLFF.

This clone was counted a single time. This CDR3 reads CASSFGQGRGEQYF. DNA of the CDR3: TGTGCCAGCAGCTTCGGACAGGGACGGGGCGAGCAGTACTTC. The chain carries TRBV7-8 and TRBJ2-7; 8 bases fit TRBD1. The germline V gene has CDR1 SGHVS and CDR2 FQNEAQ. CDR3 length: 14 residues. The V segment lost 3 bases and the J segment 6 bases; nucleotides outside the gene matches: 7.

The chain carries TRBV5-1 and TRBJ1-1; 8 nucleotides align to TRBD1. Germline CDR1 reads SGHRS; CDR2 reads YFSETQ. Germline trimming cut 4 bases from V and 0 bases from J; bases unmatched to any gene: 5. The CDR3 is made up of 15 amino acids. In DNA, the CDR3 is TGCGCCAGCAGCCGGACAGGGATTATGAACACTGAAGCTTTCTTT. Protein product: CASSRTGIMNTEAFF.

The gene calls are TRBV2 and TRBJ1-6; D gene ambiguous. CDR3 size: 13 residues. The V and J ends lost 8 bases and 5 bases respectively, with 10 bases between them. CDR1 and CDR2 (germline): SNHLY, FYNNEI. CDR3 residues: CASAVDNNSPLHF. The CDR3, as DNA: TGTGCCAGCGCGGTCGATAATAATTCACCCCTCCACTTT.

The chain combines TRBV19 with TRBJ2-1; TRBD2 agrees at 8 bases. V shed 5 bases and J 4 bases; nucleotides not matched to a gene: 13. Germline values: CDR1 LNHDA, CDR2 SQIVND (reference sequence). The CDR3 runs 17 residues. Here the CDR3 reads CASSLPGTRKGYNEQFF. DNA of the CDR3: TGTGCCAGTAGTTTACCCGGGACTAGAAAGGGGTACAATGAGCAGTTCTTC.

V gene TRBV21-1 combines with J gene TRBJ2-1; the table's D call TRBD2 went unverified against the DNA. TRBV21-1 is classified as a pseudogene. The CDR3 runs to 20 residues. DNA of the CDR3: TGTGCCAGCAGCACTCCCCCAGGGACTAGCGGGAGGTCTCCTCGGGGAGAGCAGTTCTTC. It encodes CASSTPPGTSGRSPRGEQFF.

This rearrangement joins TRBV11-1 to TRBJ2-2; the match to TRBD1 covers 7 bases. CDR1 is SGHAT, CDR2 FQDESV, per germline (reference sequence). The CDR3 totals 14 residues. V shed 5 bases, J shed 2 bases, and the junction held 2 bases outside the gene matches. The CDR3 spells CASSRQGNTGELFF. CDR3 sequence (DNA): TGTGCCAGCAGCCGACAGGGAAACACCGGGGAGCTGTTTTTT.

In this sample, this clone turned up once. CDR3 amino acids: CAWADRQNQPQHF. CDR3 sequence (DNA): TGTGCCTGGGCGGACAGACAAAATCAGCCCCAGCATTTT. The chain uses TRBV30 and TRBJ1-5; a weak D match, TRBD1 (6 bases). CDR3 length equals 13 residues. Trimming left V 5 bases short and J 4 bases short, with 12 bases between. CDR1 is GTSNPN, CDR2 SVGIG, per germline (reference sequence).